The 27 T cell receptor beta chains below come from one sample, sequenced in a study of low-dose radiotherapy and immunotherapy resistance in tumors. Priming of first-strand cDNA relied on TRAV- and TRBV-specific primers (covering alpha and beta chains). TCRs underwent 20 PCR cycles of amplification with a constant-region primer and V-primer adapter. TCRdb re-derived calls from the reads in MiXCR, one entry per CDR3 protein. The profile shows 65,000 to 85,000 distinct CDR3 sequences, less than 20% of them singletons. Specified time point: after trial treatment. Treatment noted: LDRT plus nivolumab, ipilimumab, low-dose cyclophosphamide and aspirin (RACIN trial). The source was PBMCs, collected after low-dose radiotherapy plus immunotherapy. These receptor sequences come from a male donor with prostate cancer.

The chain recombines TRBV5-1 with TRBJ1-3; D gene unclear. The CDR3 runs 17 residues. Germline V gene sequence: CDR1 SGHRS, CDR2 YFSETQ. With 4 bases removed from V and 1 base from J, the gap between germline ends came to 18 bases. CDR3 sequence: CASSRGNGKQSGNTIYF. CDR3 DNA: TGCGCCAGCAGCCGTGGAAATGGAAAGCAATCTGGAAACACCATATATTTT.

This clonotype was observed at least ten times. The V call is TRBV7-2, the J call TRBJ1-4; no firm D call. The CDR3 contains 13 residues. Trimming shortened V by 5 bases and J by 1 base, and 5 bases separated the two germline ends. The germline CDR1 and CDR2 sequences are SGHTA and FQGNSA. The CDR3 DNA reads as TGTGCCAGCAGCCCGCGAACTAATGAAAAACTGTTTTTT. Translated, it gives CASSPRTNEKLFF.

In its sample, this clonotype was seen a few times. With a far larger clone one base away, a read error is the likely cause. The genes are TRBV28 and TRBJ2-1; D is undetermined. The length of the CDR3 is 10 residues. Germline V gene lookup returns CDR1 MDHEN and CDR2 SYDVKM. V lost 7 bases, J lost 13 bases, and 11 bases lay in between. CDR3 protein: CASKGETQFF. CDR3 DNA: TGTGCCAGCAAGGGTGAGACCCAGTTCTTC.

Note on this clonotype: A far larger clone is only one base removed, so a read error is likely. The chain combines TRBV5-1 with TRBJ2-7; D unclear. This CDR3 is 13 amino acids long. The V gene lost 1 base and the J gene lost 7 bases, with 12 bases spanning the gap. In germline, CDR1 is SGHRS, CDR2 YFSETQ. The CDR3, as DNA: TGCGCCAGCAGCTTGCAGACCTACAATGAGCAGTACTTC. Translation: CASSLQTYNEQYF.

This clonotype was seen at least ten times. The chain joins TRBV7-2 to TRBJ1-2; D is uncertain. CDR1 SGHTA and CDR2 FQGNSA come from the germline V gene. This CDR3 contains 15 residues. V lost 2 bases to trimming and J lost 4 bases, with 14 bases between them. The CDR3: CASSLSSGSGYGYTF. CDR3 DNA: TGTGCCAGCAGCTTATCAAGCGGTTCGGGCTATGGCTACACCTTC.

J is TRBJ1-6 and V is TRBV20-1; no reliable D call. The CDR3 has 14 residues. Germline lookup yields CDR1 DFQATT and CDR2 SNEGSKA (reference sequence). Trimming cost V 0 bases and J 14 bases, with 17 bases left between them. The CDR3 loop reads CSAREPGGVLTLHF. CDR3 DNA sequence: TGCAGTGCTAGAGAACCCGGCGGGGTTTTAACCCTCCACTTT.

This clonotype appeared many times. V and J are TRBV7-2 and TRBJ2-3; D is tentatively TRBD1 or TRBD2 (7 bases each). This CDR3 is built from 15 residues. The germline gives CDR1 SGHTA, CDR2 FQGNSA. V was shortened by 5 bases and J by 5 bases, with 17 bases between the two germline ends. This chain's CDR3 is CASSTQGGGGDTQYF. In DNA form, the CDR3 reads TGTGCCAGCAGCACTCAGGGGGGGGGAGGAGATACGCAGTATTTT. The full variable domain, with the rest looked up from reference TRBV7-2 and TRBJ2-3, is GAGVSQSPSNKVTEKGKDVELRCDPISGHTALYWYRQSLGQGLEFLIYFQGNSAPDKSGLPSDRFSAERTGGSVSTLTIQRTQQEDSAVYLCASSTQGGGGDTQYFGPGTRLTVL.

This chain joins TRBV4-2 and TRBJ2-7, with D hard to call. The CDR3 covers 14 residues. Trimming removed 0 bases at V and 5 bases at J, with 11 bases between. Per the germline V gene, CDR1 is LGHNA and CDR2 is YNFKEQ. The CDR3: CASSQERVLHEQYF. The CDR3 DNA is TGTGCCAGCAGCCAAGAAAGGGTTTTACACGAGCAGTACTTC.

This clonotype was detected many times. The V call is TRBV30, the J call TRBJ2-7, with D perhaps matching TRBD2 (5 bases). Germline V gene lookup returns CDR1 GTSNPN and CDR2 SVGIG (reference sequence). Trimming left V 3 bases short and J 4 bases short, with 7 bases between. The CDR3 extends over 11 amino acids. CDR3 protein: CAWRREYEQYF. The CDR3 nucleotides read TGTGCCTGGAGAAGGGAGTACGAGCAGTACTTC.

In its sample, this clonotype was seen many times. The rearrangement joins TRBV6-2 or TRBV6-3 to TRBJ2-4; TRBD1 is a possible D gene (7 bases). The V gene lost 7 bases and the J gene lost 8 bases, with 18 bases spanning the gap. The CDR3 extends over 14 amino acids. In germline, CDR1 is MNHEY, CDR2 SVGEGT. DNA for the CDR3: TGTGCCAGCATGGACGGAGGGGGCGCAGACATTCAGTACTTC. Amino acid sequence: CASMDGGGADIQYF.

This clonotype occurred many times. The chain has TRBV7-2 and TRBJ1-1; 8 bases match TRBD1. V lost 3 bases, J lost 6 bases, and 9 bases stayed unmatched. The CDR3 consists of 15 residues. CDR1 and CDR2 from the germline V gene are SGHTA and FQGNSA. The CDR3, as DNA: TGTGCCAGCAGCTTCGGAGACAGGGGAGTCTCTGAAGCTTTCTTT. Translating it yields CASSFGDRGVSEAFF. The whole variable domain, filled in from reference TRBV7-2 and TRBJ1-1, reads GAGVSQSPSNKVTEKGKDVELRCDPISGHTALYWYRQSLGQGLEFLIYFQGNSAPDKSGLPSDRFSAERTGGSVSTLTIQRTQQEDSAVYLCASSFGDRGVSEAFFGQGTRLTVV.

About this clonotype itself: A much larger clone differs from this one at a single base, so this may be a read error. The conserved phenylalanine or tryptophan is not found at the CDR3 terminus, so this likely reflects a read error. The chain links TRBV7-2 to TRBJ1-4, with 9 bases that match TRBD1. Trimming took 5 bases from V and 5 from J; bases not matched to a gene: 3. The CDR3 runs to 14 residues. Germline values: CDR1 SGHTA, CDR2 FQGNSA. The CDR3 loop is CASSRGTGNEKLFI. CDR3 DNA: TGTGCCAGCAGCCGCGGGACAGGGAATGAAAAACTGTTTATT.

This clonotype turned up a few times. V gene TRBV20-1 combines with J gene TRBJ2-1; 9 bases line up with TRBD2. The germline CDR1 and CDR2 sequences are DFQATT and SNEGSKA (reference sequence). The CDR3 sequence is 16 residues long. Trimming cost V 4 bases and J 5 bases; bases outside gene matches: 12. Written as DNA, the CDR3 is TGCAGTGCTACGCGTTTGGCGGGAGGGCCCAACAATGAGCAGTTCTTC. This codes for CSATRLAGGPNNEQFF.

This clonotype was found many times. J is TRBJ1-4 and V is TRBV28; D unclear. The CDR3 covers 16 residues. Germline V gives CDR1 MDHEN, CDR2 SYDVKM. Trimming pared 5 bases from V and 4 bases from J, leaving 17 bases between. CDR3 nucleotide sequence: TGTGCCAGCAGTCTATCCCTCGCCTTTGGTAATGAAAAACTGTTTTTT. As protein: CASSLSLAFGNEKLFF.

Many counts were recorded for this clonotype. The chain couples TRBV7-8 to TRBJ2-3; TRBD2 matches at 8 bases. Looked up from germline, CDR1 is SGHVS and CDR2 is FQNEAQ. Trimming cost V 8 bases and J 0 bases; bases outside gene matches: 7. The CDR3 totals 15 residues. The DNA of the CDR3 is TGTGCCAGCGCCCCGGGGGGGGTTAGCACAGATACGCAGTATTTT. This codes for CASAPGGVSTDTQYF.

This clonotype was observed many times. The chain uses TRBV30 and TRBJ2-7; perhaps TRBD1 as D (6 bases). Trimming removed 0 bases from V and 5 bases from J, with 8 bases in between. Germline V gene sequence: CDR1 GTSNPN, CDR2 SVGIG (reference sequence). This CDR3 has 12 residues. The CDR3 DNA follows: TGTGCCTGGAGTGTAGGACAGCACGAGCAGTACTTC. It encodes CAWSVGQHEQYF.

This clonotype has ten or more counts. The CDR3 protein is CASSLGAGGGGYTF. For the CDR3, the DNA is TGTGCCAGCAGTTTAGGTGCAGGGGGCGGAGGCTACACCTTC. J is TRBJ1-2 and V is TRBV28, with 8 bases lining up with TRBD1. Germline values: CDR1 MDHEN, CDR2 SYDVKM. This CDR3 is 14 amino acids long. The junction had 7 bases not matched to a gene; V was cut back by 2 bases and J by 8 bases.

In this sample, this clonotype turned up many times. This chain uses TRBV7-9 with TRBJ2-3, with 8 bases that match TRBD2. The CDR3 is made up of 14 amino acids. Germline lookup yields CDR1 SEHNR and CDR2 FQNEAQ (reference sequence). The ends lost 6 bases at V and 8 bases at J; junction bases unmatched: 10. The CDR3 loop reads CASRNSGAQGTQYF. The CDR3 nucleotides read TGTGCCAGCAGGAATAGCGGGGCCCAGGGTACGCAGTATTTT. Using reference TRBV7-9 and TRBJ2-3 for the parts outside the CDR3, the full variable domain is DTGVSQNPRHKITKRGQNVTFRCDPISEHNRLYWYRQTLGQGPEFLTYFQNEAQLEKSRLLSDRFSAERPKGSFSTLEIQRTEQGDSAMYLCASRNSGAQGTQYFGPGTRLTVL.

This clonotype showed up many times. The rearrangement uses TRBV28 and TRBJ2-1, with D possibly being TRBD1 (5 bases). Germline V gene sequence: CDR1 MDHEN, CDR2 SYDVKM. Trimming cost V 3 bases and J 6 bases, with 9 bases left between them. The CDR3 has 13 residues. CDR3 in amino acids: CASSLQGGNEQFF. The CDR3 bases are TGTGCCAGCAGTTTGCAGGGTGGCAATGAGCAGTTCTTC.

The V gene is TRBV7-6, the J gene TRBJ2-1, with D unresolved. The CDR3 has 15 residues. In germline, CDR1 is SGHVS, CDR2 FNYEAQ. Trimming pared 2 bases from V and 2 bases from J, leaving 10 bases between. The CDR3 coding sequence is TGTGCCAGCAGCTTAAGTAGGGCAGCCTACAATGAGCAGTTCTTC. Its translation is CASSLSRAAYNEQFF.

This clonotype was detected a few times. The CDR3 spells CASSWDLGPKGEQFF. Here the CDR3 DNA reads TGTGCCAGCAGTTGGGATTTAGGGCCGAAGGGGGAGCAGTTCTTC. V gene TRBV7-3 combines with J gene TRBJ2-1; D perhaps matches TRBD1 (5 bases). The V gene's germline CDR1 is SGHTA and CDR2 FQGTGA. The CDR3 contains 15 residues. Trimming left V 6 bases short and J 10 bases short, with 22 bases between.

This clonotype was seen many times. The V gene is TRBV6-1, the J gene TRBJ2-3, with D possibly called TRBD1 or TRBD2 (5 bases each). Trimming cost V 5 bases and J 1 base, with 13 bases left between them. This CDR3 comprises 15 residues. Germline CDR1 reads MNHNS; CDR2 reads SASEGT. CDR3 sequence: CASSPPGRRTDTQYF. The CDR3 DNA reads TGTGCCAGCAGTCCGCCGGGACGGCGCACAGATACGCAGTATTTT.

Note on this clonotype: A far larger clone is a single base away, which makes a read error likely. The V and J genes are TRBV5-1 and TRBJ2-4; 7 nucleotides agree with TRBD2. This CDR3 comprises 17 residues. Trimming cost V 0 bases and J 13 bases; bases outside gene matches: 19. CDR1 and CDR2 from the germline V gene are SGHRS and YFSETQ. CDR3 nucleotide sequence: TGCGCCAGCAGCTTGGAACCCGTTGGGGCGGGAGATAATGAGCAGTACTTC. It is translated as CASSLEPVGAGDNEQYF.

This clonotype has only a few counts. This sequence joins TRBV7-2 and TRBJ2-3, with 14 nucleotides matching TRBD2. Germline trimming cut 5 bases from V and 5 bases from J; bases unmatched to any gene: 9. Germline CDR1 reads SGHTA; CDR2 reads FQGNSA. This CDR3 comprises 17 residues. The DNA for the CDR3 is TGTGCCAGCAGCCGAGAGGGACTAGCGGGAGTGATAGATACGCAGTATTTT. Translation gives CASSREGLAGVIDTQYF.

The chain is built from TRBV19 and TRBJ2-7, with D perhaps assigned TRBD1 or TRBD2 (6 bases each). The CDR3 consists of 14 residues. Between the trimmed V and J ends, which lost 4 bases and 1 base, there was a span of 11 bases. CDR1 is LNHDA, CDR2 SQIVND, per germline (reference sequence). CDR3 sequence (DNA): TGTGCCAGTAGTAGGGGGGCCCCTTCCTACGAGCAGTACTTC. It specifies CASSRGAPSYEQYF. The full variable domain, its missing parts supplied by reference TRBV19 and TRBJ2-7, is DGGITQSPKYLFRKEGQNVTLSCEQNLNHDAMYWYRQDPGQGLRLIYYSQIVNDFQKGDIAEGYSVSREKKESFPLTVTSAQKNPTAFYLCASSRGAPSYEQYFGPGTRLTVT.

This clonotype was found many times. The chain has TRBV24-1 and TRBJ2-6, with 8 bases identical to TRBD1. Losses at the gene ends were 4 bases for V and 0 bases for J; bases not matched to a gene: 7. From germline, CDR1 is KGHDR and CDR2 SFDVKD. The CDR3 has 18 amino acids. This chain's CDR3 is CATSDGQGPPSGANVLTF. The CDR3 DNA reads TGTGCCACCAGTGACGGACAGGGTCCCCCCTCTGGGGCCAACGTCCTGACTTTC.

The V gene is TRBV4-3, the J gene TRBJ2-3; D may be TRBD2 (5 bases). The germline V gene has CDR1 LGHNA and CDR2 YSLEER. This CDR3 is 17 amino acids long. V shed 1 base and J shed 2 bases, with 16 bases lying between them. The CDR3, as DNA: TGCGCCAGCAGCCAAGCTCCCGAGCGGAGATCCACAGATACGCAGTATTTT. It translates to CASSQAPERRSTDTQYF.